The 22 T cell receptor beta chains in this list originate from one sample, sequenced in a study of blood T cell repertoires in COVID-19. TCRdb's table, derived via immunoSEQ multiplex PCR, lists solely in-frame clones and lacks some. Among tens of thousands of clones, around 82% were seen once, and the ten largest hold around 4.3%. The sample was peripheral blood. The receptors stem from a woman aged 55-75 years with acute or convalescent COVID-19.

This clone was detected a few times. The rearrangement links TRBV19 to TRBJ2-1; D call uncertain. Germline CDR1 and CDR2: LNHDA and SQIVND (reference sequence). The CDR3 contains 11 residues. V dropped 5 bases and J dropped 8 bases, with 7 bases sitting between them. The CDR3 DNA follows: TGTGCCAGTAGTGACCGGGATGAGCAGTTCTTC. It is translated as CASSDRDEQFF.

The chain joins TRBV18 to TRBJ1-5; maybe TRBD1 (6 bases). Trimming cost V 2 bases and J 6 bases, with 17 bases left between them. Per the germline V gene, CDR1 is KGHSH and CDR2 is LQKENI. The CDR3 covers 16 residues. The CDR3 sequence is CASSPAGGGLGQPQHF. CDR3 bases: TGTGCCAGCTCACCAGCGGGAGGGGGTCTCGGTCAGCCCCAGCATTTT.

V usage is TRBV12-5 and J usage is TRBJ1-1; D might be TRBD1 (6 bases). Germline V gene lookup returns CDR1 LGHNT and CDR2 FRNRAP. The CDR3 is made up of 16 amino acids. Trimming removed 1 base at V and 4 bases at J, with 16 bases between. The CDR3 DNA reads as TGTGCTAGTGGTTTGGCAACCTTCGGGGGGCCCACTGAAGCTTTCTTT. Its protein is CASGLATFGGPTEAFF.

The V call is TRBV29-1, the J call TRBJ2-2; 8 bases map to TRBD2. The length of the CDR3 is 14 residues. Germline CDR1 and CDR2: SQVTM and ANQGSEA. Trimming took 4 bases from V and 2 from J; bases not matched to a gene: 3. For the CDR3, the DNA is TGCAGCGTTGGACTAGCGCCCAACACCGGGGAGCTGTTTTTT. Encoded protein: CSVGLAPNTGELFF.

This clone was counted between two and nine times. V and J are TRBV6-5 and TRBJ1-4, with 7 bases identical to TRBD1. Germline lookup yields CDR1 MNHEY and CDR2 SVGAGI. V was clipped by 6 bases and J by 4 bases; unmatched bases: 2. This CDR3 has 13 residues. Here the CDR3 reads CASRTGHNEKLFF. The CDR3 coding sequence is TGTGCCAGCAGGACAGGGCATAATGAAAAACTGTTTTTT.

The chain combines TRBV7-9 with TRBJ2-7; 7 bases agree with TRBD1. With V trimmed by 5 bases and J by 7 bases, 11 bases remained unmatched. The CDR3 totals 14 residues. Germline loops: CDR1 SEHNR, CDR2 FQNEAQ (reference sequence). The DNA for the CDR3 is TGTGCCAGCAGCCTACCCGACAGGGCCCATGAGCAGTACTTC. This codes for CASSLPDRAHEQYF.

The chain uses TRBV11-3 and TRBJ2-7, with D perhaps TRBD2 (6 bases). The CDR3 has 14 amino acids. The V and J ends lost 5 bases and 6 bases respectively, with 17 bases between them. The germline gives CDR1 SGHNT, CDR2 YENEEA. The CDR3 DNA follows: TGTGCCAGCAGCCCGGGGGACGGTTTAGGCGAGCAGTACTTC. It specifies CASSPGDGLGEQYF.

This chain joins TRBV29-1 and TRBJ2-3; D may be TRBD1 (5 bases). Germline CDR1 and CDR2: SQVTM and ANQGSEA. CDR3 length: 13 amino acids. Deletions cut 2 bases from V and 4 bases from J, with 10 bases between. In DNA, the CDR3 is TGCAGCGTTGAACGGCAGGGTGCAGATACGCAGTATTTT. It is translated as CSVERQGADTQYF.

The chain is built from TRBV2 and TRBJ1-2; D is undetermined. The germline V gene has CDR1 SNHLY and CDR2 FYNNEI. This CDR3 has 13 residues. V dropped 6 bases and J dropped 4 bases, with 12 bases sitting between them. As DNA, the CDR3 is TGTGCCAGCAGCGATAGGGAGGGCTATGGCTACACCTTC. Its translation is CASSDREGYGYTF.

The chain is built from TRBV3-1 (or the pseudogene TRBV3-2) and TRBJ2-7; TRBD1 matches 11 bases. CDR3 size: 16 residues. The ends lost 0 bases at V and 4 bases at J; junction bases unmatched: 5. CDR1 and CDR2 (germline): LGHDT, YNNKEL (reference sequence). CDR3 DNA: TGTGCCAGCAGCCAAGAACGAGGGACAGGGGGTTACGAGCAGTACTTC. It is translated as CASSQERGTGGYEQYF.

The chain recombines TRBV5-6 with TRBJ1-1; a weak D match, TRBD1 (5 bases). V gave up 7 bases and J gave up 0 bases, with 16 bases separating them. CDR3 length: 15 residues. Germline lookup yields CDR1 SGHDT and CDR2 YYEEEE. The CDR3 DNA sequence: TGTGCCAGCGGAGAAGGGGCACCCCTGAACACTGAAGCTTTCTTT. Protein sequence: CASGEGAPLNTEAFF. Supplemented by reference TRBV5-6 and TRBJ1-1, the full variable domain reads DAGVTQSPTHLIKTRGQQVTLRCSPKSGHDTVSWYQQALGQGPQFIFQYYEEEERQRGNFPDRFSGHQFPNYSSELNVNALLLGDSALYLCASGEGAPLNTEAFFGQGTRLTVV.

The chain couples TRBV5-1 to TRBJ2-5; D is perhaps TRBD2 (6 bases). This CDR3 is 15 amino acids long. V was pared by 4 bases and J by 5 bases, with 18 bases between. CDR1 SGHRS and CDR2 YFSETQ come from the germline V gene. The CDR3 bases are TGCGCCAGCAGCCCCGCCCCAGCGGGCGATGAGACCCAGTACTTC. It encodes CASSPAPAGDETQYF.

The chain recombines TRBV27 with TRBJ2-3, with 12 bases identical to TRBD2. The length of the CDR3 is 15 residues. Germline V lookup: CDR1 MNHEY, CDR2 SMNVEV (reference sequence). J was trimmed by 4 bases and V by 5 bases; bases with no gene match: 4. CDR3 in amino acids: CASSATSGGADTQYF. The DNA of the CDR3 is TGTGCCAGCAGTGCGACTAGCGGGGGTGCAGATACGCAGTATTTT.

The rearrangement uses TRBV9 and TRBJ1-2; no definite D call. The CDR3 covers 14 residues. The V end was cut by 3 bases, the J end by 14 bases, with 23 bases between. CDR1 and CDR2 from the germline V gene are SGDLS and YYNGEE. CDR3 DNA: TGTGCCAGCAGCGAACAAGGAGGGATAGGAGGTCAAACCTTC. It specifies CASSEQGGIGGQTF. Drawing the rest from reference TRBV9 and TRBJ1-2, the complete variable domain is DSGVTQTPKHLITATGQRVTLRCSPRSGDLSVYWYQQSLDQGLQFLIQYYNGEERAKGNILERFSAQQFPDLHSELNLSSLELGDSALYFCASSEQGGIGGQTFGSGTRLTVV.

The V call is TRBV19, the J call TRBJ1-6; no clear D gene. This CDR3 contains 13 residues. V was pared by 2 bases and J by 11 bases, with 10 bases between. Per the germline V gene, CDR1 is LNHDA and CDR2 is SQIVND (reference sequence). CDR3 DNA sequence: TGTGCCAGTAGTATACCTGGACTGACACCCCTCCACTTT. Protein product: CASSIPGLTPLHF.

The rearrangement joins TRBV3-1 (or the pseudogene TRBV3-2) to TRBJ2-1; 15 bases align to TRBD2. V was pared by 4 bases and J by 0 bases, with 7 bases of the junction left unmatched. CDR3 length equals 19 residues. CDR1 is LGHDT, CDR2 YNNKEL, per germline (reference sequence). This chain's CDR3 is CASSRGLAGGLSSYNEQFF. Here the CDR3 DNA reads TGTGCCAGCAGCCGGGGACTAGCGGGGGGCCTGAGCTCCTACAATGAGCAGTTCTTC.

The V gene is TRBV7-2, the J gene TRBJ2-7; D might be TRBD2 (6 bases). V was clipped by 1 base and J by 5 bases, with 9 bases between them. The CDR3 sequence is 13 residues long. Germline CDR1 and CDR2: SGHTA and FQGNSA. The CDR3 loop reads CASSLVEGNEQYF. In DNA form, the CDR3 reads TGTGCCAGCAGCTTAGTGGAGGGGAACGAGCAGTACTTC.

This rearrangement joins TRBV5-1 to TRBJ1-2; the match to TRBD1 covers 8 bases. Unmatched junction bases numbered 7, after V lost 1 base and J lost 5 bases. The CDR3 totals 15 residues. Germline CDR1 SGHRS, CDR2 YFSETQ. CDR3 DNA: TGCGCCAGCAGCTTGCGGGCAGGGGGCATGTATGGCTACACCTTC. Protein: CASSLRAGGMYGYTF.

V usage is TRBV7-3 and J usage is TRBJ2-2; 7 positions agree with TRBD1. Germline CDR1 reads SGHTA; CDR2 reads FQGTGA. The ends lost 5 bases at V and 7 bases at J; junction bases unmatched: 7. The CDR3 is made up of 14 amino acids. The CDR3 reads CASSTDRLGGELFF. The CDR3 nucleotides are TGTGCCAGCAGCACGGACAGGCTTGGCGGGGAGCTGTTTTTT.

The V and J genes are TRBV11-2 and TRBJ1-2; 7 bases map to TRBD1. The CDR3 loop spans 14 amino acids. CDR1 is SGHAT and CDR2 is FQNNGV in the germline V gene. Trimming cost V 0 bases and J 8 bases; bases outside gene matches: 6. The CDR3 DNA reads TGTGCCAGCAGCTTAGATCAGGGGGTTGGGGGCTACACCTTC. Amino acid sequence: CASSLDQGVGGYTF.

Here the CDR3 reads CASSVLGTGDGYTF. In DNA form, the CDR3 reads TGTGCCAGCAGTGTCCTCGGGACAGGGGATGGCTACACCTTC. This rearrangement joins TRBV2 to TRBJ1-2, with 10 bases matching TRBD1. Trimming cost V 4 bases and J 6 bases; bases outside gene matches: 5. The germline gives CDR1 SNHLY, CDR2 FYNNEI. CDR3 length equals 14 residues.

This clone was recorded a few times. The chain employs TRBV30 and TRBJ1-3; D ambiguous. There are 14 residues in the CDR3. The V and J ends lost 3 bases and 4 bases respectively, with 13 bases between them. The V gene's germline CDR1 is GTSNPN and CDR2 SVGIG (reference sequence). CDR3 coding DNA: TGTGCCTGGAGATCAGTGACTGGGGGAAACACCATATATTTT. Protein product: CAWRSVTGGNTIYF.